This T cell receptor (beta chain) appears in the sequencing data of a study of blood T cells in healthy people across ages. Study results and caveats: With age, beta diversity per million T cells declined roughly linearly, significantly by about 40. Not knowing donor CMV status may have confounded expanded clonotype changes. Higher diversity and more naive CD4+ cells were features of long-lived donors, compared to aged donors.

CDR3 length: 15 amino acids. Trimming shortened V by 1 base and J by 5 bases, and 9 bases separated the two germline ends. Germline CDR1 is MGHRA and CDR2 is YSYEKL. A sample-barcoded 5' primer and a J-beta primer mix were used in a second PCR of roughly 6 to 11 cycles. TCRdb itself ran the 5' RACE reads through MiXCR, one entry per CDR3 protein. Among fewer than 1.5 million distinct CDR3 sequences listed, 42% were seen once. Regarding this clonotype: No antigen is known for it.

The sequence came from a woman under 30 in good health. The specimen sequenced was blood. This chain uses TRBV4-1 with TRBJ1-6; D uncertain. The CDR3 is CASSQGPQDNSPLHF. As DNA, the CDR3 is TGCGCCAGCAGCCAAGGTCCTCAGGATAATTCACCCCTCCACTTT.